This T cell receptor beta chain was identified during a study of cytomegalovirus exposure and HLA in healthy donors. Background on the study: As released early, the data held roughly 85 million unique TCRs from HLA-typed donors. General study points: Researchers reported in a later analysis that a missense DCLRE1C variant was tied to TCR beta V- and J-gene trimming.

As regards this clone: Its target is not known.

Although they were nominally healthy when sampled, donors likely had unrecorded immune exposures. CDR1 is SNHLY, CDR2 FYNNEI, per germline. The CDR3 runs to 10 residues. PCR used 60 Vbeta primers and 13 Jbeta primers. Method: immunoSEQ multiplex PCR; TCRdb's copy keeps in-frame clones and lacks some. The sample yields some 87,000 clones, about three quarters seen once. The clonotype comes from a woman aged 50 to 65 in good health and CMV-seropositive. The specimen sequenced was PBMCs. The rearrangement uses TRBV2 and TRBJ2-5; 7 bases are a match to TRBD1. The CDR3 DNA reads TGTGGACAGGGCCAAGAGACCCAGTACTTC. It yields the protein CGQGQETQYF.